The TCR beta chain under discussion was sequenced for a study of cytomegalovirus exposure and HLA in healthy donors. Overall study results and limits: Another analysis was done later, and it associated around 16,000 TCR beta sequences with HLA alleles at 0.05 false discovery rate. Rarity held for most TCR sequences, but there were some public TCRs that occurred in many donors.

J gave up 9 bases and V 5 bases, and 9 bases lay outside the gene matches. The germline CDR1 and CDR2 sequences are MDHEN and SYDVKM. The CDR3 runs to 15 residues. Worth noting for this clone: Its specificity is not known.

PCR involved 60 Vbeta and 13 Jbeta primers. Per the study methods: Later reanalysis found 75 million to 100 million unique TCR beta chains, around 10 million of them shared. Profiled with immunoSEQ multiplex PCR; TCRdb holds only in-frame clones, not every one. That table gives V, J and clone size, and the DNA gave D and trimming. Of fewer than 110,000 clones in the sample, about 80% are singletons; the top ten hold 7.8%. The sequence was collected from a man aged 25-45 years in good health and CMV-seronegative. Sequenced sample: PBMCs. The rearrangement links TRBV28 to TRBJ1-6, with TRBD1 identical over 8 bases. Here the CDR3 reads CASSLRTGWSSPLHF. The CDR3 DNA reads as TGTGCCAGCAGTCTCCGGACAGGGTGGAGTTCACCCCTCCACTTT.